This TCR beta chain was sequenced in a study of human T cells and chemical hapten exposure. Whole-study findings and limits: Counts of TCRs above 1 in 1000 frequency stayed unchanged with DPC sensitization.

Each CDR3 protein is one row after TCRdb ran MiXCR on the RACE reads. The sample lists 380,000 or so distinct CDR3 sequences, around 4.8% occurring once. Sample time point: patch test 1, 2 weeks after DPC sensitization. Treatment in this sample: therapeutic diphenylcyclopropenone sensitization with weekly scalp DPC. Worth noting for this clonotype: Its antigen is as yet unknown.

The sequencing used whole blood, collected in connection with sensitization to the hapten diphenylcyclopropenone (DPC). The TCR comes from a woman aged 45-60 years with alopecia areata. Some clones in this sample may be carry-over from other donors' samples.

The CDR3 spells CASSQGVVNTEAFF. In nucleotides, the CDR3 is TGTGCCAGCAGCCAAGGGGTCGTGAACACTGAAGCTTTCTTT. The chain recombines TRBV3-1 with TRBJ1-1; the D is unclear. The CDR3 has 14 amino acids. Germline assignment: CDR1 LGHDT and CDR2 YNNKEL (reference sequence). Trimming took off 1 base at V and 0 bases at J, with 6 bases between the two ends. The variable domain in full, completed from reference TRBV3-1 and TRBJ1-1, reads DTAVSQTPKYLVTQMGNDKSIKCEQNLGHDTMYWYKQDSKKFLKIMFSYNNKELIINETVPNRFSPKSPDKAHLNLHINSLELGDSAVYFCASSQGVVNTEAFFGQGTRLTVV.